These T cell receptor beta chains were read from a single sample in a study of Graves' ophthalmopathy and Graves' hyperthyroidism. TCRdb called the multiplex PCR reads again in MiXCR, with one record for every CDR3 protein. Among around 590,000 distinct CDR3 sequences, 35% to 40% were seen once, and the ten largest hold about 4.2%. Sequenced input: peripheral blood or thyroid tissue (not recorded which). These receptors originate from an adult man with Graves' hyperthyroidism. CDR3s leave out the opening cysteine and the closing phenylalanine or tryptophan. Fields, in order: V gene, CDR3 protein.

V gene: TRBV7-8; CDR3 protein: ASISGGAQETQY
V gene: TRBV2; CDR3 protein: ASSEQADTQY
V gene: TRBV29-1; CDR3 protein: SVTRTSGGGEQY
V gene: TRBV4-1; CDR3 protein: ASSLGQGPEETQY
V gene: TRBV3-1; CDR3 protein: ASRDDSLTEAF
V gene: TRBV7-3; CDR3 protein: ASSLEGTSGAYEQY
V gene: TRBV12-3/TRBV12-4; CDR3 protein: ASSGRITNEQY
V gene: TRBV6-1; CDR3 protein: ASLQARAYEQY
V gene: TRBV5-1; CDR3 protein: ASSFVGTNTGELF
V gene: TRBV29-1; CDR3 protein: SSRRGVGNTEAF
V gene: TRBV7-8; CDR3 protein: ASSLEGVGTGLWVTEAF
V gene: TRBV10-3; CDR3 protein: AIRNPGQGIVGQY
V gene: TRBV7-2; CDR3 protein: ASSLEDRPYGYT
V gene: TRBV27; CDR3 protein: ASSFSGTVASYEQY
V gene: TRBV6-1; CDR3 protein: ASSRRGTSNQPQH
V gene: TRBV10-3; CDR3 protein: AIDTGELEGYT
V gene: TRBV12-3/TRBV12-4; CDR3 protein: ASSSDRVRQPQH
V gene: TRBV24-1; CDR3 protein: ATSDRLKADQETQY
V gene: TRBV7-8; CDR3 protein: ASSLADRDGYT
V gene: TRBV20-1; CDR3 protein: SARDTLRPLADGYT
V gene: TRBV20-1; CDR3 protein: SALDRGHGGELF
V gene: TRBV15; CDR3 protein: ATSRDRAGFIDTQY
V gene: TRBV7-9; CDR3 protein: ASSLEGTGLETQY
V gene: TRBV27; CDR3 protein: ASSRTHFGETQY
V gene: TRBV5-1; CDR3 protein: ASSQDTAGGTYEQY
V gene: TRBV20-1; CDR3 protein: SARSTSGYEQY
V gene: TRBV5-1; CDR3 protein: ASGLTETQY
V gene: TRBV7-9; CDR3 protein: ASSLVGHPVGQETQY
V gene: TRBV7-3; CDR3 protein: ASSSGTGAGNTIY
V gene: TRBV29-1; CDR3 protein: SVEPQRGELF
V gene: TRBV2; CDR3 protein: ASNPDYYEQY
V gene: TRBV11-2; CDR3 protein: ASSLDRGTGLNEQY
V gene: TRBV4-1; CDR3 protein: ASSNNQLQPQH
V gene: TRBV3-1; CDR3 protein: ASSQDLAWSEQY
V gene: TRBV25-1; CDR3 protein: ASSRAYNEQF
V gene: TRBV7-2; CDR3 protein: ASSNRGGELF
V gene: TRBV7-9; CDR3 protein: ASSFGTGGLGCNTEAF
V gene: TRBV15; CDR3 protein: ATSRDRGQLF
V gene: TRBV20-1; CDR3 protein: STALLSSYEQY
V gene: TRBV9; CDR3 protein: ASSVGGGFYEQY
V gene: TRBV2; CDR3 protein: ASSRTHALGNQPQH
V gene: TRBV11-2; CDR3 protein: ASSQHLAGANTGELF
V gene: TRBV9; CDR3 protein: ASSVEGSPDTIY
V gene: TRBV6-5; CDR3 protein: ASSYPPETQY
V gene: TRBV7-2; CDR3 protein: ASSFNRGGYEQY
V gene: TRBV11-2; CDR3 protein: ASSVDFQQY
V gene: TRBV19; CDR3 protein: ASATGRKLF
V gene: TRBV5-1; CDR3 protein: ASGSGRGLEQY
V gene: TRBV29-1; CDR3 protein: SVEPRYTGELF
V gene: TRBV11-2; CDR3 protein: ASSITGSPVEAF
V gene: TRBV5-1; CDR3 protein: ASSFASDEQY